These 7 T cell receptor beta chains came from one sample sequenced in a study of blood T cells in healthy people across ages (dated by TCRdb to 2014 to 2015). The library was built by means of 5' RACE. The instrument was an Illumina HiSeq 2500. A second roughly 6 to 11 cycle PCR used a sample-barcoded 5' primer and a J-beta primer mix. TCRdb applied fastp at Q25 and MiXCR to the public reads, then kept only in-frame beta chains. Rows merge per CDR3 protein into single entries with the most common DNA and genes. A total of around 820,000 distinct CDR3 sequences appear in this sample, around 25% of them only once. Of the sample, under 4.5% falls within the top ten clones. In addition, the sample was reused for a study of T cells of mothers and their children.

Sequenced material: blood. Receptor source: a boy under 18 in good health.

The rearrangement links TRBV4-1 to TRBJ2-3, with 7 bases lining up with TRBD2. Germline V gene data show CDR1 as MGHRA and CDR2 as YSYEKL. The length of the CDR3 is 16 residues. The V gene end was trimmed by 4 bases and the J gene end by 1 base; junction bases not matched to a gene: 8. DNA of the CDR3: TGCGCCAGCAGCCCCGCCCTAGCGGATGGCACAGATACGCAGTATTTT. This translates into CASSPALADGTDTQYF.

V and J are TRBV6-2 or TRBV6-3 and TRBJ2-2; 9 bases map to TRBD1. This CDR3 has 17 residues. Germline V gene data show CDR1 as MNHEY and CDR2 as SVGEGT. V was pared by 5 bases and J by 1 base, with 8 bases of the junction left unmatched. The CDR3 sequence is CASSPHTGGWNTGELFF. CDR3 nucleotides: TGTGCCAGCAGTCCCCACACAGGGGGCTGGAACACCGGGGAGCTGTTTTTT.

This rearrangement joins TRBV20-1 to TRBJ1-1; unclear D gene. This CDR3 region has 13 residues. Germline lookup yields CDR1 DFQATT and CDR2 SNEGSKA (reference sequence). CDR3 coding DNA: TGCAGCGATGGGAAGCTATTGAACACTGAAGCTTTCTTT. Protein product: CSDGKLLNTEAFF.

This clonotype was counted many times. This chain joins TRBV7-9 and TRBJ2-7; D assignment may be TRBD1 or TRBD2 (6 bases each). Germline lookup yields CDR1 SEHNR and CDR2 FQNEAQ (reference sequence). This CDR3 has 13 residues. Between the trimmed V and J ends, which lost 4 bases and 5 bases, there was a span of 12 bases. CDR3 protein: CASSYGGGDEQYF. CDR3 nucleotide sequence: TGTGCCAGCAGCTATGGGGGCGGGGACGAGCAGTACTTC. Based on the CDR3 plus reference TRBV7-9 and TRBJ2-7, the full variable domain is DTGVSQNPRHKITKRGQNVTFRCDPISEHNRLYWYRQTLGQGPEFLTYFQNEAQLEKSRLLSDRFSAERPKGSFSTLEIQRTEQGDSAMYLCASSYGGGDEQYFGPGTRLTVT.

This clonotype has just a few counts. The chain recombines TRBV18 with TRBJ2-5; D is perhaps TRBD2 (5 bases). The CDR3 contains 15 residues. The ends were cut back, 2 bases at V and 0 bases at J, with 10 bases in the middle. CDR1 KGHSH and CDR2 LQKENI come from the germline V gene. CDR3 region: CASSPWAGDQETQYF. DNA for the CDR3: TGTGCCAGCTCACCATGGGCCGGGGACCAAGAGACCCAGTACTTC.

The chain uses TRBV12-3 or TRBV12-4 and TRBJ2-3, with 10 bases lining up with TRBD2. Trimming cost V 6 bases and J 4 bases; bases outside gene matches: 1. The length of the CDR3 is 13 residues. The CDR3 protein is CASRLAGPDTQYF. DNA of the CDR3: TGTGCCAGCAGACTAGCGGGACCAGATACGCAGTATTTT.

The chain joins TRBV27 to TRBJ2-7; TRBD2 matches 10 bases. CDR3 length: 15 amino acids. J gave up 5 bases and V 0 bases, and 4 bases lay outside the gene matches. Germline V CDR1 and CDR2: MNHEY, SMNVEV (reference sequence). In nucleotides, the CDR3 is TGTGCCAGCAGTTTATCGTCTAGCGGGAGTAACGAGCAGTACTTC. It yields the protein CASSLSSSGSNEQYF.